This T cell receptor beta chain was sequenced for a study of T cell repertoires in cytomegalovirus infection. Concerning this clonotype: Antigen: not known.

One entry per CDR3 protein results from TCRdb running MiXCR on the reads. The sample has about 110,000 distinct CDR3 sequences, about 30% seen once. This CDR3 spans 14 amino acids. Deletions cut 3 bases from V and 8 bases from J, with 14 bases between. The sample in question was CD8+ T cells from cultured PBMCs, obtained from culture after CMV antigen stimulation. The genes are TRBV7-1 and TRBJ2-1, with D possibly matching TRBD2 (5 bases). TRBV7-1 is an ORF; its function is uncertain. The source is a human donor in good health (CMV status not recorded). Some clones in this sample may be carry-over from other donors' samples. The CDR3 loop reads CASSSDSLGDEQFF. The CDR3 DNA reads TGTGCCAGCAGCTCGGACTCCCTCGGTGATGAGCAGTTCTTC.